The 3 T cell receptor beta chains below were found in one sample sequenced in a study of blood T cell repertoires in COVID-19. Profiled with immunoSEQ multiplex PCR; TCRdb holds only in-frame clones, not every one. The sample gives roughly 280,000 clones, around 86% of which show up once; 3.6% is in the top ten. Sequences were obtained from peripheral blood. These receptors were collected from a man younger than 35 with active or convalescent COVID-19.

J is TRBJ2-2 and V is TRBV6-5; TRBD1 matches at 7 bases. Germline trimming cut 6 bases from V and 6 bases from J; bases unmatched to any gene: 4. Germline values: CDR1 MNHEY, CDR2 SVGAGI. CDR3 size: 13 residues. The CDR3 loop is CASSPDRAGELFF. The CDR3 nucleotides read TGTGCCAGCAGCCCCGACAGGGCCGGGGAGCTGTTTTTT.

The gene calls are TRBV5-4 and TRBJ2-2, with D possibly TRBD2 on 6 matching bases. Germline V CDR1 and CDR2: SGHNT, YYREEE (reference sequence). The CDR3 consists of 14 residues. The V gene lost 6 bases and the J gene lost 1 base, with 10 bases spanning the gap. CDR3: CASTRDWNTGELFF. The DNA for the CDR3 is TGTGCCAGCACCCGGGACTGGAACACCGGGGAGCTGTTTTTT.

The V call is TRBV21-1, the J call TRBJ2-1; the listed D gene, TRBD1, was not tested against the DNA. TRBV21-1 is assigned pseudogene status. This CDR3 is 11 amino acids long. CDR3 sequence reads: CASSKSGTRFF. In nucleotides, the CDR3 is TGTGCCAGCAGCAAGTCTGGGACACGATTCTTC.